A single sample is the source of the 14 T cell receptor beta chains below, sequenced in a study of blood T cells in healthy people across ages. The authors ran a second PCR of roughly 6 to 12 cycles using a sample-barcoded 5' primer and a J-beta primer mix. TCRdb re-called the 5' RACE reads with MiXCR, one entry per CDR3 protein. The data hold roughly 800,000 distinct CDR3 sequences, with under 40% observed a single time. The sample comprised blood. The source is a man between 18 and 35 years old in good health.

The J gene is TRBJ2-1, the V gene TRBV5-5; D not certain. This CDR3 has 16 residues. CDR1 and CDR2 from the germline V gene are SGHKS and YYEKEE (reference sequence). V lost 3 bases to trimming and J lost 0 bases, with 13 bases between them. The CDR3 loop is CASSSDWMSSYNEQFF. CDR3 in DNA: TGTGCCAGCAGCTCCGATTGGATGAGCTCCTACAATGAGCAGTTCTTC.

This sequence joins TRBV10-3 and TRBJ1-2; 9 bases are shared with TRBD1. There are 14 residues in the CDR3. The trim removed 7 bases at V and 3 bases at J, leaving 6 bases unmatched. From germline, CDR1 is ENHRY and CDR2 SYGVKD. The CDR3 DNA reads as TGTGCCATCACTACGGGACAGGGCGACTATGGCTACACCTTC. Its protein is CAITTGQGDYGYTF.

The rearrangement uses TRBV5-6 and TRBJ1-5, with unresolved D. V lost 1 base and J lost 0, with 11 bases in between. The germline CDR1 and CDR2 sequences are SGHDT and YYEEEE. The CDR3 has 16 amino acids. Written as DNA, the CDR3 is TGTGCCAGCAGCTTGTGGGCAGACTATAGCAATCAGCCCCAGCATTTT. It encodes CASSLWADYSNQPQHF.

The V gene is TRBV20-1, the J gene TRBJ1-5; 9 bases agree with TRBD1. Germline V gives CDR1 DFQATT, CDR2 SNEGSKA (reference sequence). V trimming: 5 bases; J trimming: 3 bases; junction bases outside the gene matches: 5. This CDR3 contains 14 residues. The chain's CDR3 is CSADRGLVNQPQHF. The CDR3 nucleotides read TGCAGTGCTGACAGGGGGTTGGTCAATCAGCCCCAGCATTTT.

This clonotype was observed a few times. The rearrangement links TRBV7-2 to TRBJ2-5; 8 bases fit TRBD2. V trimming: 5 bases; J trimming: 3 bases; junction bases outside the gene matches: 8. CDR3 length: 15 amino acids. Germline V gene sequence: CDR1 SGHTA, CDR2 FQGNSA. CDR3 residues: CASSHTSGFKETQYF. The CDR3, as DNA: TGTGCCAGCAGCCATACTAGCGGATTCAAAGAGACCCAGTACTTC.

The chain is built from TRBV7-2 and TRBJ2-5, with D uncertain. This CDR3 contains 14 residues. Germline assignment: CDR1 SGHTA and CDR2 FQGNSA. Trimming left V 5 bases short and J 11 bases short, with 21 bases between. The CDR3 DNA reads TGTGCCAGCAGCCTCTCGTGGGCGTCGAATGAGCAGTACTTC. Protein product: CASSLSWASNEQYF.

This clonotype was found a few times. This chain connects TRBV12-3 or TRBV12-4 to TRBJ2-1, with 9 bases identical to TRBD1. Trimming at V came to 6 bases and at J to 3 bases, leaving 9 bases not matched to a gene. The CDR3 consists of 16 residues. The CDR3: CASSQPGTGNYNEQFF. CDR3 coding DNA: TGTGCCAGCAGCCAACCCGGGACAGGGAACTACAATGAGCAGTTCTTC.

This clonotype came up a few times. V usage is TRBV3-1 and J usage is TRBJ2-1; 9 bases map to TRBD2. This CDR3 has 14 residues. The germline CDR1 and CDR2 sequences are LGHDT and YNNKEL (reference sequence). The V gene end was trimmed by 3 bases and the J gene end by 6 bases; junction bases not matched to a gene: 3. Here the CDR3 DNA reads TGTGCCAGCAGCCATCGCGGGGGGGGCAATGAGCAGTTCTTC. It encodes CASSHRGGGNEQFF.

Concerning this clonotype: Since a much larger clone is just one base distant, this may be a read error. CDR3 in DNA: TGTACCAGCACCCCGAGGCCCCGCAATGAGCAGTTCTTC. Protein product: CTSTPRPRNEQFF. The rearrangement uses TRBV12-3 or TRBV12-4 and TRBJ2-1; D uncertain. The CDR3 loop spans 13 amino acids.

This clonotype was found a few times. This rearrangement joins TRBV7-9 to TRBJ1-2; D is ambiguous. Germline-derived CDR1 and CDR2 are SEHNR and FQNEAQ (reference sequence). The CDR3 extends over 15 amino acids. V was pared by 1 base and J by 6 bases, with 15 bases between. CDR3 sequence: CASSLEEGLEHGYTF. CDR3 DNA sequence: TGTGCCAGCAGCTTAGAGGAAGGCTTGGAGCATGGCTACACCTTC.

The sample holds many counts of this clonotype. The V and J genes are TRBV6-2 or TRBV6-3 and TRBJ2-1; TRBD1 might be the D (6 bases). This CDR3 region has 11 residues. Germline-derived CDR1 and CDR2 are MNHEY and SVGEGT. V was pared by 7 bases and J by 6 bases, with 7 bases between. CDR3 bases: TGTGCCAGCAAGGGGGTCAATGAGCAGTTCTTC. This gives the protein CASKGVNEQFF.

This clonotype was detected a few times. The chain is built from TRBV28 and TRBJ2-5; 7 bases are a match to TRBD1. This CDR3 has 14 amino acids. Germline-derived CDR1 and CDR2 are MDHEN and SYDVKM. With V trimmed by 6 bases and J by 2 bases, 6 bases remained unmatched. The CDR3 loop is CASSPVRGQETQYF. DNA of the CDR3: TGTGCCAGCAGCCCTGTCAGGGGGCAAGAGACCCAGTACTTC.

This clonotype was observed a few times. The rearrangement joins TRBV7-3 to TRBJ2-3; D is uncertain. Germline values: CDR1 SGHTA, CDR2 FQGTGA. This CDR3 contains 15 residues. V lost 1 base and J 2 bases, leaving 10 bases between the germline ends. This CDR3 is CASSLMASHTDTQYF. In DNA form, the CDR3 reads TGTGCCAGCAGCTTAATGGCTTCTCACACAGATACGCAGTATTTT.

Of note for this clonotype: A much bigger clone sits one base away, suggesting this may be a read error. This chain uses TRBV4-2 with TRBJ2-1, with 7 bases identical to TRBD2. The CDR3 spans 16 residues. Germline lookup yields CDR1 LGHNA and CDR2 YNFKEQ. In DNA, the CDR3 is TGTGCCGGCAGCCAAGAGGCGGGGGTAGGGAACAATGAGCAGTTCTTC. The encoded protein is CAGSQEAGVGNNEQFF.